Below are 12 T cell receptor beta chains sequenced from a single sample in a study of T cells in Graves' hyperthyroidism and ophthalmopathy. Amplification of TCR beta CDR3 regions was performed using RNA transcripts as template. HTBI primers drove first-round RT-PCR of the TCR CDR3. TCRdb used MiXCR to reprocess the multiplex PCR reads, holding one entry per CDR3 protein. There are 350,000 to 400,000 distinct CDR3 sequences in the sample; around a sixth occur only once, and less than 45% lies in the top ten. Sequencing was done on a sample of blood. The receptors shown here come from a man aged 18 to 30 with Graves' ophthalmopathy.

This chain connects TRBV20-1 to TRBJ2-7, with 8 nucleotides matching TRBD1. Germline V CDR1 and CDR2: DFQATT, SNEGSKA (reference sequence). Trimming cost V 5 bases and J 3 bases; bases outside gene matches: 9. CDR3 size: 14 residues. The CDR3 here is CSAYPGTGDYEQYF. Here the CDR3 DNA reads TGCAGTGCTTACCCCGGGACAGGCGACTACGAGCAGTACTTC.

This clonotype was recorded at least ten times. For the CDR3, the DNA is TGTGCCAGCAGCTTGCAAGGGGATATTAGCAATCAGCCCCAGCATTTT. Protein: CASSLQGDISNQPQHF. The rearrangement joins TRBV5-5 to TRBJ1-5; maybe TRBD1 (5 bases). The germline V and J ends were trimmed by 1 base and 0 bases, with 11 bases remaining between them. Germline-derived CDR1 and CDR2 are SGHKS and YYEKEE (reference sequence). The CDR3 contains 16 residues.

The chain joins TRBV19 to TRBJ1-1; D is perhaps TRBD1 (5 bases). The CDR3 is 18 residues long. The V end lost 7 bases, the J end lost 2 bases, and 26 bases lay between the germline ends. Germline CDR1 and CDR2: LNHDA and SQIVND (reference sequence). The CDR3 region is CASIGEDDSQSFNTEAFF. The DNA for the CDR3 is TGTGCCAGTATCGGGGAAGATGACAGTCAATCCTTTAACACTGAAGCTTTCTTT. Looking up the rest from reference TRBV19 and TRBJ1-1 gives the full variable domain: DGGITQSPKYLFRKEGQNVTLSCEQNLNHDAMYWYRQDPGQGLRLIYYSQIVNDFQKGDIAEGYSVSREKKESFPLTVTSAQKNPTAFYLCASIGEDDSQSFNTEAFFGQGTRLTVV.

This clonotype has at least ten counts. The chain is built from TRBV7-9 and TRBJ2-7; no clear D. The germline V and J ends were trimmed by 7 bases and 3 bases, with 13 bases remaining between them. This CDR3 comprises 13 residues. The germline CDR1 and CDR2 sequences are SEHNR and FQNEAQ (reference sequence). The CDR3 coding sequence is TGTGCCAGCACCTTCGCGGACGGCTACGAGCAGTACTTC. Translation gives CASTFADGYEQYF.

This clonotype was observed many times. The V gene is TRBV7-2, the J gene TRBJ1-1, with D perhaps matching TRBD1 (5 bases). The CDR3 is 13 amino acids. V was cut by 2 bases and J by 6 bases, with 10 bases left in between. CDR1 is SGHTA, CDR2 FQGNSA, per germline. The CDR3 DNA reads TGTGCCAGCAGCTTACAGGGCGTTGCTGAAGCTTTCTTT. Its translation: CASSLQGVAEAFF. Variable domain in full (rest from reference TRBV7-2 and TRBJ1-1): GAGVSQSPSNKVTEKGKDVELRCDPISGHTALYWYRQSLGQGLEFLIYFQGNSAPDKSGLPSDRFSAERTGGSVSTLTIQRTQQEDSAVYLCASSLQGVAEAFFGQGTRLTVV.

The chain employs TRBV9 and TRBJ2-1, with 8 positions matching TRBD2. There are 15 residues in the CDR3. Germline V CDR1 and CDR2: SGDLS, YYNGEE. The V and J ends lost 2 bases and 5 bases, in that order; junction bases with no gene match: 6. As DNA, the CDR3 is TGTGCCAGCAGCGTTACAGCGGGGGATGACAATGAGCAGTTCTTC. Protein sequence: CASSVTAGDDNEQFF.

This clonotype was seen a few times. The chain carries TRBV5-6 and TRBJ2-1; 16 bases match TRBD2. The CDR3 extends over 19 amino acids. Germline V CDR1 and CDR2: SGHDT, YYEEEE. The junction had 7 bases not matched to a gene; V was cut back by 2 bases and J by 2 bases. The CDR3 sequence is CASSFFTGTSGGAYNEQFF. The CDR3 coding sequence is TGTGCCAGCAGCTTCTTCACCGGGACTAGCGGGGGGGCCTACAATGAGCAGTTCTTC. The full variable domain, its missing parts supplied by reference TRBV5-6 and TRBJ2-1, is DAGVTQSPTHLIKTRGQQVTLRCSPKSGHDTVSWYQQALGQGPQFIFQYYEEEERQRGNFPDRFSGHQFPNYSSELNVNALLLGDSALYLCASSFFTGTSGGAYNEQFFGPGTRLTVL.

The rearrangement uses TRBV6-5 and TRBJ1-1; a possible D gene is TRBD1 (5 bases). The CDR3 is 15 residues long. Trimming took 0 bases from V and 4 from J, leaving 12 bases between them. Germline CDR1 MNHEY, CDR2 SVGAGI. The CDR3 region is CASSYSGGPGTEAFF. The DNA of the CDR3 is TGTGCCAGCAGTTACTCGGGGGGTCCGGGCACTGAAGCTTTCTTT.

The chain joins TRBV13 to TRBJ1-2; the D gene is possibly TRBD1 (6 bases). Trimming removed 7 bases at V and 1 base at J, with 16 bases between. Germline CDR1 reads PRHDT; CDR2 reads FYEKMQ (reference sequence). This CDR3 has 15 residues. The CDR3 loop is CASTPPSGVNYGYTF. The CDR3 bases are TGTGCCAGCACCCCGCCGTCAGGGGTTAACTATGGCTACACCTTC.

This clonotype was detected many times. V and J are TRBV7-2 and TRBJ2-3; TRBD2 is a possible D gene (6 bases). This CDR3 has 15 amino acids. V was clipped by 1 base and J by 1 base, with 9 bases between them. The germline gives CDR1 SGHTA, CDR2 FQGNSA. The chain's CDR3 is CASSLVGGGTDTQYF. The CDR3 nucleotides read TGTGCCAGCAGCTTAGTTGGCGGGGGCACAGATACGCAGTATTTT.

This chain uses TRBV7-9 with TRBJ2-7; D is unclear. This CDR3 is 11 amino acids long. CDR1 is SEHNR, CDR2 FQNEAQ, per germline (reference sequence). In DNA form, the CDR3 reads TGTGCGTCCGGGCTCCCCTACGAGCAGTACTTC. Amino acid sequence: CASGLPYEQYF.

This rearrangement joins TRBV7-3 to TRBJ2-2, with D uncertain. CDR1 and CDR2 (germline): SGHTA, FQGTGA. Trimming left V 5 bases short and J 8 bases short, with 18 bases between. CDR3 size: 15 residues. The CDR3: CASSPGGPAMGELFF. The CDR3 bases are TGTGCCAGCAGCCCCGGTGGGCCGGCCATGGGGGAGCTGTTTTTT.